This TCR beta chain was identified during a study of blood T cell repertoires in COVID-19. Study as a whole: Symptom resolution, clearance, or two negative PCRs marked the recovered donors of Cohort 3. COVID-19 samples collected from the United States, Italy and Spain covered acute and convalescent phases.

TCRdb's table, derived via immunoSEQ multiplex PCR, lists solely in-frame clones and lacks some. Here the sample spans hundreds of thousands of clones, 86% being singletons. Germline V gene sequence: CDR1 SNHLY, CDR2 FYNNEI. The CDR3 sequence is 14 residues long. Between the trimmed V and J ends, which lost 3 bases and 7 bases, there was a span of 13 bases. The chain uses TRBV2 and TRBJ1-5; D is perhaps TRBD1 (5 bases). This receptor was taken from a woman aged 45-60 years in a cohort exposed to, infected with or recovered from COVID-19 (not recorded which). Sequencing input: PBMCs or T cells enriched from blood (not recorded which). CDR3 coding DNA: TGTGCCAGCAGTGACAGGGCGGCGAGCCAGCCCCAGCATTTT. It specifies CASSDRAASQPQHF.